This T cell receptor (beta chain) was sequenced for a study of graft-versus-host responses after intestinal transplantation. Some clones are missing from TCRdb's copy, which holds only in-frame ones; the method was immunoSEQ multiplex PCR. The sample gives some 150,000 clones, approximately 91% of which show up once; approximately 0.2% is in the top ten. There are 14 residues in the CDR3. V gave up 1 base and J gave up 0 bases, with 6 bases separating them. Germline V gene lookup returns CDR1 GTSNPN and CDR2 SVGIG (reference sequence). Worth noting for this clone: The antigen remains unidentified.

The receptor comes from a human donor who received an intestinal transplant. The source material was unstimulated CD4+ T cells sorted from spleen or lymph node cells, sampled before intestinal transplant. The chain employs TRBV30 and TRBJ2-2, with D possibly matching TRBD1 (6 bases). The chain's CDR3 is CAWSGDTNTGELFF. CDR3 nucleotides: TGTGCCTGGAGTGGGGACACGAACACCGGGGAGCTGTTTTTT.